This T cell receptor (beta chain) was observed in a study of OX40 agonist ivuxolimab in advanced cancers. Looked up from germline, CDR1 is SGHDT and CDR2 is YYEEEE. Trimming cost V 4 bases and J 8 bases, with 13 bases left between them. The CDR3 contains 14 residues. Profiling relied on immunoSEQ multiplex PCR, and the TCRdb table lists in-frame clones only, not all of them. The data contain under 85,000 clones, roughly 85% of them singletons. J is TRBJ1-6 and V is TRBV5-6; D is unclear. This receptor was obtained from an adult with an advanced solid tumor such as melanoma, head and neck, liver or kidney cancer. Here the sequenced sample was CD4+ or CD8+ T cells sorted from blood, taken in a trial of the OX40 agonist ivuxolimab. For the CDR3, the DNA is TGTGCCAGCAGCCAAGCCCGAGGCGATTCACCCCTCCACTTT. It yields the protein CASSQARGDSPLHF.